This record covers a single T cell receptor (beta chain). What it binds is not known. This entry belongs to a study of monozygotic twins with inflammatory bowel disease. Findings and caveats of the study: Different subtypes (of T cells) could not be told apart from one another. Heterogeneous immunosuppressive treatment regimens may have introduced variability into patient repertoires.

The CDR3 is 16 residues long. Germline V gene lookup returns CDR1 MDHEN and CDR2 SYDVKM. The TCR libraries each used total RNA (around 3,800 ng per library). TCRdb reanalyzed the 5' RACE reads and collapses them to one entry per CDR3 protein, without DNA. The clone table shows 150,000 or so distinct CDR3 sequences, with the ten largest holding 6.5% to 9%. This clonotype was obtained from a human donor with ulcerative colitis or Crohn's disease, or a healthy co-twin of an affected twin (not recorded which). Specimen: blood. The J gene is TRBJ2-3, the V gene TRBV28; no DNA is available, so the TRBD2 call from TCRdb remains unchecked. The CDR3 protein is CASSSISGRSTDTQYF.